This T cell receptor (beta chain) was sequenced in a study of patients and donors after allogeneic stem cell transplantation. From the RT-PCR reads, TCRdb called clonotypes with MiXCR, one entry per CDR3 protein. The sample shows over 200,000 distinct CDR3 sequences, around two fifths of them seen only once. V trimming: 0 bases; J trimming: 4 bases; junction bases outside the gene matches: 4. CDR1 is MGHRA and CDR2 is YSYEKL in the germline V gene. The CDR3 runs 16 residues. The sequence derives from a human donor who was either an allogeneic HSCT recipient or a stem cell or donor lymphocyte infusion donor (not recorded which). It is not recorded whose cells these are; they may come from a transplant donor. The sequencing sample was made of blood, either unsorted or a sorted T cell fraction (not recorded which). The rearrangement uses TRBV4-1 and TRBJ2-1, with TRBD2 matching over 9 bases. The CDR3 protein is CASSQDGAGGYNEQFF. The CDR3 nucleotides read TGCGCCAGCAGCCAAGATGGAGCGGGGGGATACAATGAGCAGTTCTTC.